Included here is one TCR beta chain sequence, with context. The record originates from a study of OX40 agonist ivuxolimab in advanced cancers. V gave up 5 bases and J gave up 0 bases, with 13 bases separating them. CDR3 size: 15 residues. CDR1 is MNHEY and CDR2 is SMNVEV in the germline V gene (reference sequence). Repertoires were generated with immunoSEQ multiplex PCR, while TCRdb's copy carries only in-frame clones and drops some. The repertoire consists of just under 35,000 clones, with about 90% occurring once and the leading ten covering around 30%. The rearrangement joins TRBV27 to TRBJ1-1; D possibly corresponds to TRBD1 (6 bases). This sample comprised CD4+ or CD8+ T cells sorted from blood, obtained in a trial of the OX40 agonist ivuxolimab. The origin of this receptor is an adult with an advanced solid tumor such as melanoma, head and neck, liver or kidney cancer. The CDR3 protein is CASSLRQDVNTEAFF. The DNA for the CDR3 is TGTGCCAGCAGTCTCCGACAGGATGTGAACACTGAAGCTTTCTTT.